These 13 T cell receptor beta chains were sequenced from one sample in a study of Graves' ophthalmopathy and Graves' hyperthyroidism. Transcripts of RNA were the source for amplifying TCR beta CDR3 regions. RT-PCR with HTBI primers came first, then second-round multiplex PCR. MiXCR, run by TCRdb on the multiplex PCR reads, gives a single entry per CDR3 protein. The sample has about 400,000 distinct CDR3 sequences, 15% to 19% seen once; the top ten hold roughly 7%. The material sequenced was peripheral blood. These receptors all stem from a woman under 30 with stable Graves' hyperthyroidism.

This chain uses TRBV6-2 or TRBV6-3 with TRBJ1-3; D remains unclear. With 1 base removed from V and 4 bases from J, the gap between germline ends came to 2 bases. CDR1 is MNHEY and CDR2 is SVGEGT in the germline V gene. The CDR3 consists of 12 residues. The CDR3 DNA is TGTGCCAGCAGTTACTACGGAAACACCATATATTTT. It specifies CASSYYGNTIYF.

This clonotype was observed at least ten times. The genes are TRBV27 and TRBJ1-2; 9 nucleotides agree with TRBD1. The V gene's germline CDR1 is MNHEY and CDR2 SMNVEV (reference sequence). Germline trimming cut 3 bases from V and 5 bases from J; bases unmatched to any gene: 10. CDR3 length: 16 residues. DNA for the CDR3: TGTGCCAGCAGTTTTGTGGGACAGGGATTACGGTATGGCTACACCTTC. This gives the protein CASSFVGQGLRYGYTF.

This clonotype has a count of ten or more. This chain links TRBV20-1 with TRBJ2-5; a weak D match, TRBD1 (6 bases). V was cut by 4 bases and J by 5 bases, with 8 bases left in between. Germline CDR1 is DFQATT and CDR2 is SNEGSKA (reference sequence). This CDR3 comprises 11 residues. The CDR3 region is CSANRAETQYF. The CDR3 region has the DNA TGCAGTGCTAACAGGGCGGAGACCCAGTACTTC.

At least ten counts were recorded for this clonotype. The chain carries TRBV7-8 and TRBJ2-6, with unresolved D. In germline, CDR1 is SGHVS, CDR2 FQNEAQ. This CDR3 has 15 residues. The V and J ends lost 8 bases and 7 bases respectively, with 18 bases between them. The CDR3 region has the DNA TGTGCCAGCGTTGGGGTCGCAGTCGAAGCCAACGTCCTGACTTTC. Its protein is CASVGVAVEANVLTF.

There are a few counts of this clonotype. The chain joins TRBV19 to TRBJ2-2; 8 bases line up with TRBD2. The CDR3 consists of 14 residues. V lost 6 bases and J lost 6; bases outside the gene matches: 6. Germline V gives CDR1 LNHDA, CDR2 SQIVND (reference sequence). In DNA, the CDR3 is TGTGCCAGTAGCCCGACGGGGGGGCCCGGGGAGCTGTTTTTT. Its translation: CASSPTGGPGELFF.

This clonotype was observed many times. This CDR3 is CASSLDGGLSSTFF. DNA of the CDR3: TGTGCCAGCAGTTTGGATGGGGGGCTCTCGTCTACGTTCTTT. The chain carries TRBV6-2 or TRBV6-3 and TRBJ1-1; D may be TRBD1 (6 bases). Between the trimmed V and J ends, which lost 4 bases and 14 bases, there was a span of 23 bases. Germline V gene sequence: CDR1 MNHEY, CDR2 SVGEGT. The CDR3 covers 14 residues.

This clonotype has a count of ten or more. The chain links TRBV6-1 to TRBJ1-5, with TRBD1 as a possible D gene (5 bases). The CDR3 has 14 amino acids. Germline V gene data show CDR1 as MNHNS and CDR2 as SASEGT. V shed 5 bases and J shed 6 bases, with 14 bases lying between them. This CDR3 is CASSILAGGQPQHF. DNA of the CDR3: TGTGCCAGCAGTATCCTGGCCGGGGGTCAGCCCCAGCATTTT.

CDR3 region: CAWSYSSYEQYF. The DNA of the CDR3 is TGTGCCTGGAGTTACAGCTCCTACGAGCAGTACTTC. The chain combines TRBV30 with TRBJ2-7; no firm D call. There are 12 residues in the CDR3. V dropped 2 bases and J dropped 0 bases, with 5 bases sitting between them. Germline lookup yields CDR1 GTSNPN and CDR2 SVGIG (reference sequence).

This clonotype was detected ten times or more. This chain connects TRBV20-1 to TRBJ2-5, with D maybe TRBD1 (5 bases). The CDR3 is made up of 13 amino acids. Germline CDR1 reads DFQATT; CDR2 reads SNEGSKA (reference sequence). V was cut by 6 bases and J by 1 base, with 12 bases left in between. CDR3 sequence: CSADTGSQETQYF. CDR3 nucleotide sequence: TGCAGTGCAGATACAGGTTCCCAAGAGACCCAGTACTTC.

This clonotype has at least ten counts. The CDR3 DNA sequence: TGTGCCAGCAGTTTTGTTAAAGGGGAGACCCAGTACTTC. Translating gives CASSFVKGETQYF. The chain is built from TRBV12-3 or TRBV12-4 and TRBJ2-5; D unclear. Trimming took off 3 bases at V and 5 bases at J, with 10 bases between the two ends. The CDR3 is 13 residues long.

J is TRBJ1-1 and V is TRBV7-8; D is uncertain. Between the trimmed V and J ends, which lost 1 base and 7 bases, there was a span of 10 bases. Germline CDR1 SGHVS, CDR2 FQNEAQ. This CDR3 region has 13 residues. CDR3 DNA sequence: TGTGCCAGCAGCTTAGTTCTGGGCGGTGAAGCTTTCTTT. Translation: CASSLVLGGEAFF.

A few counts support this clonotype. The chain links TRBV9 to TRBJ2-5; 8 positions match TRBD2. V shed 3 bases, J shed 3 bases, and the junction held 10 bases outside the gene matches. The germline CDR1 and CDR2 sequences are SGDLS and YYNGEE. This CDR3 region has 16 residues. CDR3 in amino acids: CASSAPGGALEETQYF. CDR3 DNA: TGTGCCAGCAGCGCCCCGGGGGGGGCTCTTGAAGAGACCCAGTACTTC.

This clonotype was observed many times. The chain links TRBV24-1 to TRBJ2-2; D ambiguous. CDR1 KGHDR and CDR2 SFDVKD come from the germline V gene. The ends were cut back, 3 bases at V and 7 bases at J, with 5 bases in the middle. This CDR3 region has 12 residues. The CDR3 region has the DNA TGTGCCACCAGTGATACGGACGGGGAGCTGTTTTTT. Protein product: CATSDTDGELFF.